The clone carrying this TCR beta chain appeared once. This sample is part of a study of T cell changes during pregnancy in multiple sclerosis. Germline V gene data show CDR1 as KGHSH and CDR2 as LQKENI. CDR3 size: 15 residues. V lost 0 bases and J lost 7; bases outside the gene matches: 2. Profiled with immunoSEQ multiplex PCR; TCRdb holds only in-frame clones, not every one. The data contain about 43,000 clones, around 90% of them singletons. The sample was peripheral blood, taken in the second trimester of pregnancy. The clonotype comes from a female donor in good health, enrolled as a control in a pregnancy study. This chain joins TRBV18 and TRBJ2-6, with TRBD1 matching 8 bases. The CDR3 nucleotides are TGTGCCAGCTCACCACCCGGGACAGGCGCCAACGTCCTGACTTTC. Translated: CASSPPGTGANVLTF.